One T cell receptor (beta chain) is described in this entry. Its antigen target is currently unknown. There are no base qualities to consult, and no much larger clone falls within one base. The data were taken from a study of blood T cells in healthy people across ages (dated by TCRdb to about 2015). About the study as a whole: Template switching captured roughly one uniquely barcoded TCR beta cDNA molecule per two T cells in model experiments. To track age-related changes in TCR beta repertoire diversity, the study relied on deep sequencing normalized with unique cDNA molecular identifiers. The donors were divided into four age groups: young (average around 15 years), middle-aged (approximately 41), aged (62) and long-lived (more than 75). To avoid experimental bias, donors of different ages were randomly spread across the sequencing lanes. The study analyzed two additional independent replicas of 1 million unique cDNA reads from the same blood draw for two donors, one aged 18 to 30 and one aged 80 or older.

Library generation was performed with 5' RACE. A second about 6 to 11 cycle PCR used a sample-barcoded 5' primer and a J-beta primer mix. Each TCR beta cDNA molecule received a unique molecular identifier from a template-switch 5' adaptor carrying 12 random nucleotides. Each sample yielded at least 2.5 million CDR3-containing paired-end reads. First-strand cDNA was synthesized from all RNA with the Mint cDNA synthesis kit, primed by a TRBC-specific oligonucleotide. Following uracil-DNA glycosylase treatment, a first 18-cycle PCR with universal primers M1SS and BC2_uni_R was performed on all cDNA. For the original study's pipeline: Normalization of each sample was performed by random selection of 1 million high-quality reads, each carrying a distinct molecular identifier. Instead of being binned into consensus sequences, reads that shared molecular identifiers were thrown out. MiTCR, run with a Q25 quality threshold and the strictest error-elimination algorithm, handled CDR3 identification, clonotype clustering and error correction. Lower-bound total TCR beta diversity was estimated with a nonparametric unseen species model using Euler transformation. The public reads were quality trimmed at Q25 with fastp and then assembled into clones with MiXCR by TCRdb, keeping productive beta chains. For every CDR3 protein sequence, its rows merge into one entry that carries the most common genes and DNA. The V and J calls follow TCRdb's processing rather than the paper's. This sample is represented by 1,800,000 or so distinct CDR3 sequences; about two fifths of them were singletons. The ten largest clones add up to 23% of the sample.

Systemically healthy Caucasian individuals from Russia, some 36 in total and aged roughly 6 to 95 years, were included as donors. About 9.6 milliliters of peripheral blood were collected from each donor into EDTA-treated Vacutainer tubes. PBMCs were isolated by Ficoll-Paque density-gradient centrifugation, with at least 6.5 million obtained per sample. Trizol reagent was used to extract total RNA from PBMCs, with at least 6 micrograms per sample. For every donor, an aliquot of PBMCs went through flow cytometry to measure the percentages of naive CD45RAhigh/CD27high T cells. There are 17 amino acids in the CDR3, from cysteine to phenylalanine inclusive. Solely the CDR3 DNA is kept, with 51 bases framed from the first base. For this chain, trimming is 5 bases at the V end and 5 bases at the J end, and the number of junction bases without a gene match is 14. Based on the germline V gene, the CDR1 and CDR2 sequences are MDHEN and SYDVKM.

Points the paper makes about the study in general: Observed TCR beta diversity correlated strongly with the percentage of naive T cells measured by flow cytometry. Because the CMV infection status of the donors was unknown, age-related changes in expanded clonotypes may potentially have been confounded. Total diversity estimates from one million sequenced T cells were considered lower bounds and underestimates. As age increased, observed TCR beta diversity per million T cells dropped in a roughly linear way, and a significant reduction was already evident by age approximately 40. Compared with the aged group, more naive CD4+ T cells, fewer expanded clones and increased TCR diversity were shown by the long-lived group, suggesting age selection. Since profiling was done on bulk unsorted PBMCs, naive and antigen-experienced compartments could not be conclusively compared.

This clonotype originated in a human donor in good health. The sequencing sample was made of blood. The sequence joins TRBV28 to TRBJ2-5, and TRBD1 aligns with 10 junction nucleotides. The nucleotide sequence is given as TGTGCCAGCAGTCCCACGCTGGGAGACAGGGGGCGTGAGACCCAGTACTTC. It translates as CASSPTLGDRGRETQYF. Outside the CDR3, residues come from the reference TRBV28 and TRBJ2-5 proteins, so the full variable domain is: DVKVTQSSRYLVKRTGEKVFLECVQDMDHENMFWYRQDPGLGLRLIYFSYDVKMKEKGDIPEGYSVSREKKERFSLILESASTNQTSMYLCASSPTLGDRGRETQYFGPGTRLLVL.